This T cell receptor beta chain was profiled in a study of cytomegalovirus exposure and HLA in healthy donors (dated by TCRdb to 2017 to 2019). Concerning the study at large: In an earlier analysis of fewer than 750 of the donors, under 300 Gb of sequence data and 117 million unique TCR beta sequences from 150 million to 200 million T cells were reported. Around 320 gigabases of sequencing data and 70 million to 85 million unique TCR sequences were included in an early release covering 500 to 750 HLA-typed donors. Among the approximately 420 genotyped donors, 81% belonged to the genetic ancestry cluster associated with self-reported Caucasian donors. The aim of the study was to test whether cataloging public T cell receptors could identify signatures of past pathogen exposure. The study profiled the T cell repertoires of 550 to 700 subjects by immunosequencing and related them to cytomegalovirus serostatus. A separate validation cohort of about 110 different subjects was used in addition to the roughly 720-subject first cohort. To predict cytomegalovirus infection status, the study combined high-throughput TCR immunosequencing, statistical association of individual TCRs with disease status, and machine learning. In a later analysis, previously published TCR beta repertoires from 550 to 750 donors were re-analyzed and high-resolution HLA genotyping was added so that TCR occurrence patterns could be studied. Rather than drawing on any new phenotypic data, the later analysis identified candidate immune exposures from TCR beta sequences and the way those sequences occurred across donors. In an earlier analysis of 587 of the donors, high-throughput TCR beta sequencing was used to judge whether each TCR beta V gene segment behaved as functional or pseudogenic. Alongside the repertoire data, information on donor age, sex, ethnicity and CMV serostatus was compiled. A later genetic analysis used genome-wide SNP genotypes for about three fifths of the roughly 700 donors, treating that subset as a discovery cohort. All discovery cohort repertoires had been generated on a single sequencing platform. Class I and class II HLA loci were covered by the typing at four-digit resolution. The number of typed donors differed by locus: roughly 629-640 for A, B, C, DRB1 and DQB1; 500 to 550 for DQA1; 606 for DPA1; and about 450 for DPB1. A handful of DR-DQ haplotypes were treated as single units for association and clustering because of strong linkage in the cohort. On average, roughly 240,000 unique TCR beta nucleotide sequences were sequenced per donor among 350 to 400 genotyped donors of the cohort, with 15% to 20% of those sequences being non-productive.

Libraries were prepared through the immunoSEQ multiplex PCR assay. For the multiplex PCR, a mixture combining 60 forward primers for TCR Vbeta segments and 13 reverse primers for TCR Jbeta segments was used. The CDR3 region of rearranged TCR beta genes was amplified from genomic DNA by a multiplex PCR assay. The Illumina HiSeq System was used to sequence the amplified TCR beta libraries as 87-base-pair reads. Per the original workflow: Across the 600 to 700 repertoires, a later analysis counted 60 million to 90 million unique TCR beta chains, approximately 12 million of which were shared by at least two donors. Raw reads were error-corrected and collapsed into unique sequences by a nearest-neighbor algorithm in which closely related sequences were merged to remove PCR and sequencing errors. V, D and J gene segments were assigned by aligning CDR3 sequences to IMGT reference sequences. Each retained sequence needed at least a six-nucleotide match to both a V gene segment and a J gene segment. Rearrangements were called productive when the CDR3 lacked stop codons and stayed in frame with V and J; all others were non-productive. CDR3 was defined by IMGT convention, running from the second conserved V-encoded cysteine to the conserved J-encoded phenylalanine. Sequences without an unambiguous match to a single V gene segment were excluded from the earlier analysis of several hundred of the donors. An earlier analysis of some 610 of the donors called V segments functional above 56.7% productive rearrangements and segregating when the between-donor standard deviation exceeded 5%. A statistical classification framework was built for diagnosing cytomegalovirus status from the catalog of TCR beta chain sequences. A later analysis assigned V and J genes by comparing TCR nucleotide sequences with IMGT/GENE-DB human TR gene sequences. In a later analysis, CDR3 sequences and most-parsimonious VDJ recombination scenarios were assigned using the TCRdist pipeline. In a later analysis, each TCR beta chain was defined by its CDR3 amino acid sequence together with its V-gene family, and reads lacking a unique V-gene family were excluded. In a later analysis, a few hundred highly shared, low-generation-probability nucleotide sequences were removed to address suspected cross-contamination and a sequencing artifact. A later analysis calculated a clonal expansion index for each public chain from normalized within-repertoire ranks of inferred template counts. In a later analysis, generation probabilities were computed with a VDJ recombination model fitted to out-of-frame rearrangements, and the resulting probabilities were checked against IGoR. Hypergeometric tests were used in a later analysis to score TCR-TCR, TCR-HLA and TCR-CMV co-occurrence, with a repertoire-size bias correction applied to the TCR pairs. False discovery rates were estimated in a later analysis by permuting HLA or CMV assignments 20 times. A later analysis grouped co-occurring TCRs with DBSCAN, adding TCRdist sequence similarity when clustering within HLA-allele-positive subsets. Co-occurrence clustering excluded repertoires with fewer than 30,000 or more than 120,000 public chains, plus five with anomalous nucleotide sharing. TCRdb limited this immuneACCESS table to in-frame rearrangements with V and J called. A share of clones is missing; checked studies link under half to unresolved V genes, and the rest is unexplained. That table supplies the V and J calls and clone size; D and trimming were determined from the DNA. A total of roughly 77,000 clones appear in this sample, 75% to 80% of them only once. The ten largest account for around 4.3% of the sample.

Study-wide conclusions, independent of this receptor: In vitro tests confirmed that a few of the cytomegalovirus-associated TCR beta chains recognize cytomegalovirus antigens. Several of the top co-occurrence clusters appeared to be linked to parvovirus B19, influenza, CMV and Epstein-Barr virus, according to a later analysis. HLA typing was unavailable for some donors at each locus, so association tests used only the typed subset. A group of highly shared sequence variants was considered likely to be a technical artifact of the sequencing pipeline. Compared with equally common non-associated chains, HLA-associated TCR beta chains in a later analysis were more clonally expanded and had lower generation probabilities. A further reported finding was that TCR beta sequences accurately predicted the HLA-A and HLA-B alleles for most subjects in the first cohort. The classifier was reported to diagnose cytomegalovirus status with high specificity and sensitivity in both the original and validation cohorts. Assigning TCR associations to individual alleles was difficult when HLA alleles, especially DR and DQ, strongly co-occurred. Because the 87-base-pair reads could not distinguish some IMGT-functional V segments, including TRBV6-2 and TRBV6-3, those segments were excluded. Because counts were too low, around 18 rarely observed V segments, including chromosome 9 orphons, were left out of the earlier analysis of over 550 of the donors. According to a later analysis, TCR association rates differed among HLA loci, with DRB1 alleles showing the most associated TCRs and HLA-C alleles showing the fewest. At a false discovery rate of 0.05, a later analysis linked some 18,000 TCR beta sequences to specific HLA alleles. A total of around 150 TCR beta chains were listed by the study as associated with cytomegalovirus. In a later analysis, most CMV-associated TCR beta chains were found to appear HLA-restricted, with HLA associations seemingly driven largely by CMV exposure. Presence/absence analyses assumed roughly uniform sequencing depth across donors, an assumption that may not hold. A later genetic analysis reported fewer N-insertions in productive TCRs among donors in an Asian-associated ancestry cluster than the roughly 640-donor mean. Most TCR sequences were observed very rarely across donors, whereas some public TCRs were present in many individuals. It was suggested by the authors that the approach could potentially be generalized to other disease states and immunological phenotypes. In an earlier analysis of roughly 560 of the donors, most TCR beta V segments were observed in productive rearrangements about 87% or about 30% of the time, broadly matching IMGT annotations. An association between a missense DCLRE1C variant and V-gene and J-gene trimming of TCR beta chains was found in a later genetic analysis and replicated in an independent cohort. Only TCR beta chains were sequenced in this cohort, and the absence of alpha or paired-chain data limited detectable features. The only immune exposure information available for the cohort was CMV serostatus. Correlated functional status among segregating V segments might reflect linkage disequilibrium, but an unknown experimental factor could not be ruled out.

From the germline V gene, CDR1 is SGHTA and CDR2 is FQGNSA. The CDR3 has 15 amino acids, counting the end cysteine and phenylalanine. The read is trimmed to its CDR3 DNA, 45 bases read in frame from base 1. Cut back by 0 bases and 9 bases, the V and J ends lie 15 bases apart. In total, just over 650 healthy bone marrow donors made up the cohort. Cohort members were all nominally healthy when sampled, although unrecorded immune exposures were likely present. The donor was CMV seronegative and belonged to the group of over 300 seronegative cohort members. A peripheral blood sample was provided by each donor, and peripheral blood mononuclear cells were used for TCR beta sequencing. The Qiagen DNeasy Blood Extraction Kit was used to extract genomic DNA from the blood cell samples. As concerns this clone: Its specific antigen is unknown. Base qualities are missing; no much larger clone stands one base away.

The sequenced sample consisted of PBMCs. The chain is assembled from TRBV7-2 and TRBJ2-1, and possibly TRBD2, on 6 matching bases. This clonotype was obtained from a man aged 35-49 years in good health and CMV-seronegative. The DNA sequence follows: TGTGCCAGCAGCTTAGCGGGAGGCTCCGGCGGTGAGCAGTTCTTC. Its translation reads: CASSLAGGSGGEQFF.